These 21 T cell receptor beta chains came from one sample sequenced in a study of shared clonotypes between healthy human individuals. Positive CCR7 selection of CD45RO-negative cells yielded the naive CD8 cells, and terminally differentiated effector memory CD45RA+ cells were excluded. The table came from immunoSEQ multiplex PCR; TCRdb's copy has only in-frame clones and leaves some out. The sample lists hundreds of thousands of clones, 85% to 95% occurring once. The sample consisted of naive CD8+ T cells sorted from blood. The receptor set was obtained from a woman in her thirties in good health.

The rearrangement links TRBV27 to TRBJ2-7; 12 nucleotides align to TRBD2. Losses at the gene ends were 2 bases for V and 7 bases for J; bases not matched to a gene: 6. Germline CDR1 MNHEY, CDR2 SMNVEV (reference sequence). This CDR3 is built from 15 residues. CDR3 region: CASSLGTSGRKEQYF. The CDR3 DNA reads as TGTGCCAGCAGTTTAGGAACTAGCGGGAGGAAAGAGCAGTACTTC.

The chain carries TRBV5-5 and TRBJ2-7; D unresolved. CDR1 is SGHKS and CDR2 is YYEKEE in the germline V gene (reference sequence). This CDR3 is built from 13 residues. V lost 0 bases, J lost 3 bases, and 7 bases lay in between. The CDR3 nucleotides read TGTGCCAGCAGCTTGGACGGAATCTACGAGCAGTACTTC. Protein: CASSLDGIYEQYF.

The chain carries TRBV27 and TRBJ1-1; a possible D gene is TRBD1 (6 bases). Looked up from germline, CDR1 is MNHEY and CDR2 is SMNVEV (reference sequence). The V end lost 6 bases, the J end lost 4 bases, and 15 bases lay between the germline ends. The CDR3 covers 14 residues. CDR3 region: CASRVGGAGTEAFF. CDR3 sequence (DNA): TGTGCCAGCAGAGTTGGGGGCGCGGGCACTGAAGCTTTCTTT.

The gene calls are TRBV5-1 and TRBJ1-1; D not certain. V shed 3 bases and J shed 0 bases, with 6 bases lying between them. The CDR3 sequence is 13 residues long. Germline CDR1 is SGHRS and CDR2 is YFSETQ. CDR3 DNA: TGCGCCAGCAGCTCAATTCTGAACACTGAAGCTTTCTTT. It yields the protein CASSSILNTEAFF.

On this clone: Different DNA sequences within this sample yield the same CDR3. The rearrangement joins TRBV29-1 to TRBJ2-7; D remains unclear. Between the trimmed V and J ends, which lost 3 bases and 0 bases, there was a span of 6 bases. Germline V gene sequence: CDR1 SQVTM, CDR2 ANQGSEA. The CDR3 extends over 12 amino acids. CDR3 sequence (DNA): TGCAGCGTTGAGGGCCTCTCCTACGAGCAGTACTTC. It translates to CSVEGLSYEQYF.

The chain joins TRBV27 to TRBJ1-5; D call uncertain. Germline values: CDR1 MNHEY, CDR2 SMNVEV (reference sequence). The CDR3 totals 14 residues. V lost 7 bases and J 3 bases, leaving 13 bases between the germline ends. This chain's CDR3 is CASTGPGANQPQHF. CDR3 nucleotide sequence: TGTGCCAGCACCGGACCAGGAGCCAATCAGCCCCAGCATTTT.

The chain carries TRBV5-6 and TRBJ2-7; 8 nucleotides match TRBD2. Germline values: CDR1 SGHDT, CDR2 YYEEEE. This CDR3 spans 16 amino acids. J gave up 5 bases and V 3 bases, and 13 bases lay outside the gene matches. The chain's CDR3 is CASSSQEREYFNEQYF. CDR3 nucleotides: TGTGCCAGCAGCTCCCAGGAGCGGGAGTATTTCAACGAGCAGTACTTC.

The chain recombines TRBV6-1 with TRBJ2-2; the D gene is possibly TRBD2 (5 bases). V was cut by 6 bases and J by 6 bases, with 11 bases left in between. CDR1 is MNHNS, CDR2 SASEGT, per germline. There are 13 residues in the CDR3. The CDR3 is CASRPVGAGELFF. The DNA of the CDR3 is TGTGCCAGCAGGCCCGTGGGAGCCGGGGAGCTGTTTTTT.

This chain links TRBV27 with TRBJ2-5; D is uncertain. This CDR3 spans 11 amino acids. The germline V gene has CDR1 MNHEY and CDR2 SMNVEV (reference sequence). Trimming took 6 bases from V and 4 from J, leaving 6 bases between them. The CDR3 protein is CASRSIETQYF. CDR3 nucleotides: TGTGCCAGCAGGAGTATAGAGACCCAGTACTTC.

The rearrangement links TRBV6-1 to TRBJ2-7; 8 bases line up with TRBD1. The germline V gene has CDR1 MNHNS and CDR2 SASEGT. The CDR3 covers 12 residues. V shed 8 bases, J shed 4 bases, and the junction held 4 bases outside the gene matches. The CDR3 reads CASGQGGYEQYF. The CDR3 DNA sequence: TGTGCCAGCGGACAGGGAGGTTACGAGCAGTACTTC.

The chain is built from TRBV5-1 and TRBJ2-7; D is perhaps TRBD1 or TRBD2 (5 bases each). Looked up from germline, CDR1 is SGHRS and CDR2 is YFSETQ. Trimming removed 2 bases at V and 7 bases at J, with 13 bases between. The CDR3 is 13 amino acids. In DNA form, the CDR3 reads TGCGCCAGCAGCTTTACGGGGCCTGAGGAGCAGTACTTC. Translating gives CASSFTGPEEQYF.

This clone came up once. V gene TRBV9 combines with J gene TRBJ2-1; 10 positions agree with TRBD2. Germline-derived CDR1 and CDR2 are SGDLS and YYNGEE. V lost 0 bases and J lost 7; bases outside the gene matches: 4. The CDR3 runs 15 residues. The CDR3 sequence is CASSVVLAGYNEQFF. The CDR3 nucleotides are TGTGCCAGCAGCGTAGTACTAGCGGGATATAATGAGCAGTTCTTC. Filled out from reference TRBV9 and TRBJ2-1, the complete variable domain reads DSGVTQTPKHLITATGQRVTLRCSPRSGDLSVYWYQQSLDQGLQFLIQYYNGEERAKGNILERFSAQQFPDLHSELNLSSLELGDSALYFCASSVVLAGYNEQFFGPGTRLTVL.

The V call is TRBV29-1, the J call TRBJ2-3; 9 bases fit TRBD1. CDR1 and CDR2 (germline): SQVTM, ANQGSEA. The CDR3 length is 15 residues. The ends lost 4 bases at V and 0 bases at J; junction bases unmatched: 5. DNA for the CDR3: TGCAGCGTTGGGGGACAGGGTAGGAGCACAGATACGCAGTATTTT. This translates into CSVGGQGRSTDTQYF.

This sequence joins TRBV6-6 and TRBJ2-7; D call uncertain. Germline V gene lookup returns CDR1 MNHNY and CDR2 SVGAGI (reference sequence). Trimming took 6 bases from V and 4 from J, leaving 7 bases between them. This CDR3 contains 11 residues. CDR3: CASRASYEQYF. The CDR3 nucleotides are TGTGCCAGCAGGGCGAGTTACGAGCAGTACTTC.

The chain has TRBV28 and TRBJ2-1, with a weak D call TRBD2 (5 bases). Trimming shortened V by 3 bases and J by 3 bases, and 15 bases separated the two germline ends. The germline V gene has CDR1 MDHEN and CDR2 SYDVKM. The CDR3 is 16 amino acids. DNA of the CDR3: TGTGCCAGCAGTTTTGAAGCTAGCAACCTCTACAATGAGCAGTTCTTC. The encoded protein is CASSFEASNLYNEQFF.

This rearrangement joins TRBV4-1 to TRBJ2-7; TRBD1 agrees at 7 bases. This CDR3 region has 16 residues. Germline trimming cut 1 base from V and 0 bases from J; bases unmatched to any gene: 6. Germline CDR1 reads MGHRA; CDR2 reads YSYEKL. The CDR3 nucleotides read TGCGCCAGCAGCCAAGGGGGACAGACTTACTCCTACGAGCAGTACTTC. Its translation is CASSQGGQTYSYEQYF.

The V and J genes are TRBV29-1 and TRBJ2-5, with 14 bases aligning to TRBD2. V was clipped by 0 bases and J by 5 bases; unmatched bases: 23. The germline V gene has CDR1 SQVTM and CDR2 ANQGSEA. The CDR3 totals 22 residues. The DNA of the CDR3 is TGCAGCGTTGAAGATCGACTAGCGGGAGGGCCCGGGATAAAGTGGTTGGTGGAGACCCAGTACTTC. Its protein is CSVEDRLAGGPGIKWLVETQYF.

The chain is built from TRBV5-1 and TRBJ2-7; the D call may be TRBD1 or TRBD2 (5 bases each). V was trimmed by 0 bases and J by 6 bases, leaving 16 bases between them. Germline V gene sequence: CDR1 SGHRS, CDR2 YFSETQ. There are 15 residues in the CDR3. This chain's CDR3 is CASSLGWGSSREQYF. The CDR3 DNA follows: TGCGCCAGCAGCTTGGGGTGGGGGAGTTCCCGCGAGCAGTACTTC.

This clone was recorded only once. The rearrangement links TRBV10-1 to TRBJ2-7; TRBD1 might be the D (5 bases). The V gene lost 3 bases and the J gene lost 1 base, with 13 bases spanning the gap. This CDR3 comprises 15 residues. Per germline, CDR1 WNHNN and CDR2 SYGVQD (reference sequence). CDR3 coding DNA: TGCGCCAGCAGTGAAGTTACAGGCAGGTCCTACGAGCAGTACTTC. Encoded protein: CASSEVTGRSYEQYF.

V and J are TRBV28 and TRBJ1-6; D is undetermined. Germline lookup yields CDR1 MDHEN and CDR2 SYDVKM. The CDR3 consists of 15 residues. Trimming shortened V by 9 bases and J by 0 bases, and 12 bases separated the two germline ends. As DNA, the CDR3 is TGTGCCAGTCGGTTGTGGAGCTCCTATAATTCACCCCTCCACTTT. This sequence encodes CASRLWSSYNSPLHF.

The V call is TRBV13, the J call TRBJ2-2; D is perhaps TRBD2 (5 bases). Between the trimmed V and J ends, which lost 3 bases and 5 bases, there was a span of 7 bases. The germline V gene encodes CDR1 PRHDT and CDR2 FYEKMQ (reference sequence). This CDR3 comprises 13 residues. CDR3 region: CASSFPGTGELFF. The CDR3 DNA reads TGTGCCAGCAGCTTTCCGGGAACCGGGGAGCTGTTTTTT.